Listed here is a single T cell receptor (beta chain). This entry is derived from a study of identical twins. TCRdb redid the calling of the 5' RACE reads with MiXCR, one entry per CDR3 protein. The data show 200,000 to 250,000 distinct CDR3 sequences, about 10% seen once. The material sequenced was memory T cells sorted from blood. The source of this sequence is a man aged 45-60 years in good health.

CDR3 nucleotides: TGTGCCAGCAGCCCTGGAATAGCAATCGAGCAGTACTTC. Translation: CASSPGIAIEQYF. The genes are TRBV7-9 and TRBJ2-7, with D uncertain. CDR1 and CDR2 (germline): SEHNR, FQNEAQ (reference sequence). The CDR3 totals 13 residues. V was pared by 5 bases and J by 6 bases, with 14 bases between. Looking up the rest from reference TRBV7-9 and TRBJ2-7 gives the full variable domain: DTGVSQNPRHKITKRGQNVTFRCDPISEHNRLYWYRQTLGQGPEFLTYFQNEAQLEKSRLLSDRFSAERPKGSFSTLEIQRTEQGDSAMYLCASSPGIAIEQYFGPGTRLTVT.